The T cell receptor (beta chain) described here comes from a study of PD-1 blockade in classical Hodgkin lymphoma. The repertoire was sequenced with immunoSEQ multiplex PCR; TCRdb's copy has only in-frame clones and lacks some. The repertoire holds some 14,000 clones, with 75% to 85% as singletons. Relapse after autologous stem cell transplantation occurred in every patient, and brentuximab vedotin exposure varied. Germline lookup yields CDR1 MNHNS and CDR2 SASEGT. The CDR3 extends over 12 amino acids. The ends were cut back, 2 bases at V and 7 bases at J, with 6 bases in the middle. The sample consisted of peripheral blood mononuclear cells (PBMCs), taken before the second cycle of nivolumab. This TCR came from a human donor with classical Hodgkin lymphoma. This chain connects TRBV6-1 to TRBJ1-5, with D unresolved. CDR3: CASSELGQPQHF. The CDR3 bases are TGTGCCAGCAGTGAATTGGGGCAGCCCCAGCATTTT.